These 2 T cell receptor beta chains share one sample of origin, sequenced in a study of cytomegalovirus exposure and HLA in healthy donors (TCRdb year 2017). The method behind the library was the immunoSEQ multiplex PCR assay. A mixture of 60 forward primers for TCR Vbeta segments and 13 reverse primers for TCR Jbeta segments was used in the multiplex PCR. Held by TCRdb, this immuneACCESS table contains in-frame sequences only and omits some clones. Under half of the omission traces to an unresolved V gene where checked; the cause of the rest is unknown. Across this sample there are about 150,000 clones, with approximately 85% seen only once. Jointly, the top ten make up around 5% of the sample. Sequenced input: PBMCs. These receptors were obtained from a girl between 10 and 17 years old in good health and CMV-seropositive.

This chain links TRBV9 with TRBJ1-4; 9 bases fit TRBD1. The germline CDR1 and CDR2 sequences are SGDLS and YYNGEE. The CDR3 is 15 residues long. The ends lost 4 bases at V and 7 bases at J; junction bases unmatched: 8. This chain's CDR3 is CASSSYDRGGEKLFF. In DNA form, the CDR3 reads TGTGCCAGCAGCTCCTACGACAGGGGGGGTGAAAAACTGTTTTTT.

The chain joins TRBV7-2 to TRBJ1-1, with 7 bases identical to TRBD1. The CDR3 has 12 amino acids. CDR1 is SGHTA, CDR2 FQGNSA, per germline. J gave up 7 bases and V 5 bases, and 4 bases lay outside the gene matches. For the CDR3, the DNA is TGTGCCAGCAGCCCGACAGGGATTGAAGCTTTCTTT. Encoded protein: CASSPTGIEAFF.